This T cell receptor (beta chain) emerged from a study of cytomegalovirus exposure and HLA in healthy donors. Amplification used 60 Vbeta primers and 13 Jbeta primers. Some clones are missing from TCRdb's copy, which holds only in-frame ones; the method was immunoSEQ multiplex PCR. This table has approximately 170,000 clones, 78% appearing once. Germline trimming cut 2 bases from V and 7 bases from J; bases unmatched to any gene: 11. Germline CDR1 is LGHNA and CDR2 is YSLEER. The CDR3 totals 17 residues. The chain is built from TRBV4-3 and TRBJ1-2, with 12 bases matching TRBD1. This TCR derives from a woman in her forties in good health and CMV-seropositive. Specimen: PBMCs. CDR3 protein: CASSQFTTGQGARGYTF. The CDR3 DNA reads as TGCGCCAGCAGCCAATTTACAACGGGACAGGGGGCTCGTGGCTACACCTTC.